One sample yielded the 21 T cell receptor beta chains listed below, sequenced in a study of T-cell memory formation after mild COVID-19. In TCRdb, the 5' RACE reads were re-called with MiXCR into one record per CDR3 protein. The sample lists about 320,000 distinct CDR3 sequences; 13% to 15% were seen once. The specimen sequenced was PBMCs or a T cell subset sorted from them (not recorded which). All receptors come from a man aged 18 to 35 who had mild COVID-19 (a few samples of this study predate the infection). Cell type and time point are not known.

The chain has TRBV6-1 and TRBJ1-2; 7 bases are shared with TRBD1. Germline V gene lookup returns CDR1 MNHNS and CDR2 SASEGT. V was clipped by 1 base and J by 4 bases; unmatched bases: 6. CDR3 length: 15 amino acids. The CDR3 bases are TGTGCCAGCAGTGAAGGGGCAGGGGGGGTCTATGGCTACACCTTC. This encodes CASSEGAGGVYGYTF.

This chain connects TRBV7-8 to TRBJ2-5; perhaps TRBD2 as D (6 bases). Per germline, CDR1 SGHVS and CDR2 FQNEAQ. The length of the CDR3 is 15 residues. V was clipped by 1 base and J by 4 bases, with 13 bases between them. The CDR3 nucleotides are TGTGCCAGCAGCTTAGACCTACTGGGGGGAGAGACCCAGTACTTC. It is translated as CASSLDLLGGETQYF.

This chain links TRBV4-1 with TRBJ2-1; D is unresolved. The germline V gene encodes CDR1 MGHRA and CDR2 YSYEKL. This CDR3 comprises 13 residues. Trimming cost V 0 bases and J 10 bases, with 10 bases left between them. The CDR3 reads CASSQDPLGEQFF. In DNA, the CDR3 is TGCGCCAGCAGCCAAGACCCCCTGGGAGAGCAGTTCTTC.

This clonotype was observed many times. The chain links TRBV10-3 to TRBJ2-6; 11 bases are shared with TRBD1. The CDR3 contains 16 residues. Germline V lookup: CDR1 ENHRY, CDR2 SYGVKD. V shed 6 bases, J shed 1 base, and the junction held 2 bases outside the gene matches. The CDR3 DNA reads TGTGCCATCAGCGGGACAGGGGGATCTGGGGCCAACGTCCTGACTTTC. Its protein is CAISGTGGSGANVLTF.

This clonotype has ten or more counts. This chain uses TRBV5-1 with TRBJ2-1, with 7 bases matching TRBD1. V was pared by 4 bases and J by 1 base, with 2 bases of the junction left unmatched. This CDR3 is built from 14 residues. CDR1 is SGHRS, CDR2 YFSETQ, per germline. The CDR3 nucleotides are TGCGCCAGCAGCCCGACAGGGTCCTACAATGAGCAGTTCTTC. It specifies CASSPTGSYNEQFF.

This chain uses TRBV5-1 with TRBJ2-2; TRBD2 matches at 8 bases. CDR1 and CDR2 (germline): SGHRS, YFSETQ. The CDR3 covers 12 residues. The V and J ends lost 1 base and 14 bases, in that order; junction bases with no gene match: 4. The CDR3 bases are TGCGCCAGCAGCTTGCAAGCGGGGGTACTGTTTTTT. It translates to CASSLQAGVLFF.

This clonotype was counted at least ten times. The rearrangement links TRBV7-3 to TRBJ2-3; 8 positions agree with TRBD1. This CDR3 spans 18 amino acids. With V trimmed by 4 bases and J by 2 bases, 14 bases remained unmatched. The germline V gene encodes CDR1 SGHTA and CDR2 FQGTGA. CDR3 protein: CASSSSETGTGHTDTQYF. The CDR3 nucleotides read TGTGCCAGCAGCTCGTCAGAAACCGGGACAGGACACACAGATACGCAGTATTTT.

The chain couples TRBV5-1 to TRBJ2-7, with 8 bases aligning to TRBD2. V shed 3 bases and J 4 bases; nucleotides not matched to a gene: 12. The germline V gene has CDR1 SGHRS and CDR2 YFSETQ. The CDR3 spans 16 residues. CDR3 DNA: TGCGCCAGCAGCTGGGGTCCAAGCGGGGGCTCTTACGAGCAGTACTTC. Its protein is CASSWGPSGGSYEQYF.

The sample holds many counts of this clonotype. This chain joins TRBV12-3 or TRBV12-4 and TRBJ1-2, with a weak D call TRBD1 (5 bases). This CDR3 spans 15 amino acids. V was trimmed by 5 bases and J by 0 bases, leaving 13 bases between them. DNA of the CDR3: TGTGCCAGCAGTCTAGGACAAGGAGCTAACTATGGCTACACCTTC. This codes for CASSLGQGANYGYTF.

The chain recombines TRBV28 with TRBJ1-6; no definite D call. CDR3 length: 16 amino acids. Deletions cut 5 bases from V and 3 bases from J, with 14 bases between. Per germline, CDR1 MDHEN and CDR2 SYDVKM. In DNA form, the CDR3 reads TGTGCCAGCAGTGTCCGAGGGAGGGTCTATAATTCACCCCTCCACTTT. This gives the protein CASSVRGRVYNSPLHF.

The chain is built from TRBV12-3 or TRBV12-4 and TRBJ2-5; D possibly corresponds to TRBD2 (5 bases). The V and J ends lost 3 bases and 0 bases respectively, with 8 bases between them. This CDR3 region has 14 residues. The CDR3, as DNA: TGTGCCAGCAGTTTGGAGGCGTACCAAGAGACCCAGTACTTC. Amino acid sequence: CASSLEAYQETQYF.

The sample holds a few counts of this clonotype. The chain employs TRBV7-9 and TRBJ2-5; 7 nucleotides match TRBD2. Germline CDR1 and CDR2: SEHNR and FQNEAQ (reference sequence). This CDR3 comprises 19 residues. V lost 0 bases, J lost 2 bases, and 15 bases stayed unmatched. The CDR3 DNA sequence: TGTGCCAGCAGCTTAGCGATAAACCCTAGCGGTTGGCCTCAAGAGACCCAGTACTTC. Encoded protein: CASSLAINPSGWPQETQYF.

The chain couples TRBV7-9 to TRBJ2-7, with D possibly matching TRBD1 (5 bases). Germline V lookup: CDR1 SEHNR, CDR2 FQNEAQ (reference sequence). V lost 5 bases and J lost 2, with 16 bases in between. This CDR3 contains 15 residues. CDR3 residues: CASSLPRGSPYEQYF. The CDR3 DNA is TGTGCCAGCAGCCTCCCTAGGGGATCCCCCTACGAGCAGTACTTC.

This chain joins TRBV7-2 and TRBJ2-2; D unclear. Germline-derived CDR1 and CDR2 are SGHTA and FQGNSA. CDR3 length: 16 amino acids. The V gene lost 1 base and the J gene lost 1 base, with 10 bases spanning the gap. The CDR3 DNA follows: TGTGCCAGCAGCTTAGATCCTCCAGGGAACACCGGGGAGCTGTTTTTT. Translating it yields CASSLDPPGNTGELFF.

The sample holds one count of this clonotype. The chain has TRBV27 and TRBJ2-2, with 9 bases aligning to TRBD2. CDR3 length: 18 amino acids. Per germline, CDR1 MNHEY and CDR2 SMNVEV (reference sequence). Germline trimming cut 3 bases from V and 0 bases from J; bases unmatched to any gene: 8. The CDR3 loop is CASSFGAGGPPNTGELFF. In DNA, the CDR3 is TGTGCCAGCAGTTTCGGGGCGGGGGGGCCCCCGAACACCGGGGAGCTGTTTTTT.

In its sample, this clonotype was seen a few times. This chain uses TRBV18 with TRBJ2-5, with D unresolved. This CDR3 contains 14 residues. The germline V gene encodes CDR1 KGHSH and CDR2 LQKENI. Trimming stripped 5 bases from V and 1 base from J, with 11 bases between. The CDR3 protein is CASSRWAGQETQYF. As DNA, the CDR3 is TGTGCCAGCTCAAGATGGGCAGGCCAAGAGACCCAGTACTTC.

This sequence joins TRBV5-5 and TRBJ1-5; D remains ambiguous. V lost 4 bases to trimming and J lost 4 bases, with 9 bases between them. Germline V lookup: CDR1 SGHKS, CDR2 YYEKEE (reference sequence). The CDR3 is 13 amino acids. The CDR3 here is CASSRDVNQPQHF. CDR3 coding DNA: TGTGCCAGCAGCCGGGATGTTAATCAGCCCCAGCATTTT.

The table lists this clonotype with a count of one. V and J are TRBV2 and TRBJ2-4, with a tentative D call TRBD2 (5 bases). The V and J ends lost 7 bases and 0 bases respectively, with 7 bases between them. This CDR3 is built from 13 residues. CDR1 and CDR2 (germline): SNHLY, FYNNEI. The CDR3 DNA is TGTGCCAGCACGGGATTAGCCAAAAACATTCAGTACTTC. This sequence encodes CASTGLAKNIQYF.

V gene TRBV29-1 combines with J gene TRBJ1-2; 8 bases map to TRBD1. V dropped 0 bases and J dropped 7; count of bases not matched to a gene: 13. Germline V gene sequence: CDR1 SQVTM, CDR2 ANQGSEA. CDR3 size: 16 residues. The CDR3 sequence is CSVEDRNRGDGRGYTF. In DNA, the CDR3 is TGCAGCGTTGAAGATCGAAACAGGGGGGACGGTCGTGGCTACACCTTC.

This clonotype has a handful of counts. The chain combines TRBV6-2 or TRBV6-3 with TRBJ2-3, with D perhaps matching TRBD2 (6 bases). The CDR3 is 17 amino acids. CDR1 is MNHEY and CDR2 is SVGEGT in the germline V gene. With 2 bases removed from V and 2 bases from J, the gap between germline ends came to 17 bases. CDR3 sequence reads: CASSYDSGMSFTDTQYF. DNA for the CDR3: TGTGCCAGCAGTTACGATAGCGGTATGTCGTTCACAGATACGCAGTATTTT.

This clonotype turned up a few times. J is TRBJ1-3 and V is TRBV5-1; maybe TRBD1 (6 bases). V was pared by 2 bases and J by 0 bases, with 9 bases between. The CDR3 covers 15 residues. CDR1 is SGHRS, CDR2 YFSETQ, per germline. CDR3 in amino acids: CASSLGTISGNTIYF. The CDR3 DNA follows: TGCGCCAGCAGCTTAGGGACAATCTCTGGAAACACCATATATTTT.